The sequence of this T cell receptor beta chain was determined in a study of blood T cell repertoires in COVID-19. About the research overall: Acute and convalescent COVID-19 samples came from the United States, Italy and Spain. T cells, B-cell-depleted T cells, or PBMCs supplied cDNA or gDNA.

Authors' methods: Quantification of nucleated cells was approximated via reference gene primer amplification. This table comes from immunoSEQ multiplex PCR, and its TCRdb copy is limited to in-frame clones, with some not included. The V and J calls and the clone size are those of that table, but D and trimming were determined from the DNA. The sample contains approximately 110,000 clones, 88% of which appear only once. This CDR3 spans 15 amino acids. The germline V gene has CDR1 SGDLS and CDR2 YYNGEE. V lost 0 bases, J lost 0 bases, and 8 bases lay in between. The source is a woman in her fifties or sixties with active or convalescent COVID-19. What was sequenced was peripheral blood. This rearrangement joins TRBV9 to TRBJ2-3; TRBD2 is a possible D gene (6 bases). CDR3 bases: TGTGCCAGCAGCGTAGCGGGAGTCAGCACAGATACGCAGTATTTT. As protein: CASSVAGVSTDTQYF.